The 23 T cell receptor beta chains below were found in one sample sequenced in a study of blood T cell repertoires in COVID-19. Sequencing used immunoSEQ multiplex PCR; TCRdb keeps in-frame clones, though not all of them. This table holds about 530,000 clones, roughly nine tenths found once. Sequencing was done on a sample of peripheral blood. These receptors all come from a woman aged 50 to 60 with COVID-19, enrolled during active disease.

The V call is TRBV10-2, the J call TRBJ1-2, with TRBD1 matching over 7 bases. Per germline, CDR1 WSHSY and CDR2 SAAADI. V shed 5 bases and J 3 bases; nucleotides not matched to a gene: 3. The CDR3 spans 13 residues. CDR3 sequence (DNA): TGCGCCAGCAGTCGGCAGGGGGACTATGGCTACACCTTC. This codes for CASSRQGDYGYTF.

The CDR3 DNA reads TGTGCCAGCAGCCCATCGGGGGACAGGGGGGGCGATGGCTACACCTTC. It specifies CASSPSGDRGGDGYTF. The V call is TRBV7-3, the J call TRBJ1-2, with TRBD1 matching over 11 bases. The V gene end was trimmed by 5 bases and the J gene end by 6 bases; junction bases not matched to a gene: 11. This CDR3 has 16 amino acids. Germline V lookup: CDR1 SGHTA, CDR2 FQGTGA.

The gene calls are TRBV14 and TRBJ1-4, with TRBD1 matching over 7 bases. With 5 bases clipped from V and 2 bases from J, the junction kept 5 bases outside the gene matches. The germline V gene encodes CDR1 SGHDN and CDR2 FVKESK. The CDR3 spans 15 residues. CDR3 sequence: CASSTYRGTNEKLFF. CDR3 bases: TGTGCCAGCAGCACCTACAGGGGTACTAATGAAAAACTGTTTTTT.

This chain links TRBV20-1 with TRBJ1-5; D gene uncertain. Germline CDR1 DFQATT, CDR2 SNEGSKA (reference sequence). The CDR3 runs to 12 residues. Trimming removed 3 bases from V and 11 bases from J, with 14 bases in between. CDR3 sequence: CSASKGGRAQHF. In DNA, the CDR3 is TGCAGTGCTAGTAAAGGCGGGAGGGCCCAGCATTTT.

CDR3 DNA sequence: TGCAGTGCAGGGGTGGACTATGGCTACACCTTC. Protein: CSAGVDYGYTF. V usage is TRBV20-1 and J usage is TRBJ1-2, with a weak D call TRBD1 (5 bases). CDR1 and CDR2 (germline): DFQATT, SNEGSKA (reference sequence). The CDR3 has 11 residues. Trimming stripped 6 bases from V and 3 bases from J, with 8 bases between.

This clone came up once. The rearrangement links TRBV18 to TRBJ1-6; D is uncertain. The V end was cut by 1 base, the J end by 10 bases, with 14 bases between. The CDR3 spans 15 residues. The V gene's germline CDR1 is KGHSH and CDR2 LQKENI. CDR3 sequence (DNA): TGTGCCAGCTCACCACGGCAAACATCCGGGTCACCCCTCCACTTT. Amino acids: CASSPRQTSGSPLHF.

This rearrangement joins TRBV7-6 to TRBJ1-1, with D possibly being TRBD1 (6 bases). Per germline, CDR1 SGHVS and CDR2 FNYEAQ. The CDR3 is 14 residues long. V lost 3 bases and J 6 bases, leaving 14 bases between the germline ends. The DNA of the CDR3 is TGTGCCAGCAGCTTGGGGGCCGCCGGGTCTGAAGCTTTCTTT. Its translation: CASSLGAAGSEAFF.

The rearrangement joins TRBV6-5 to TRBJ2-3, with a tentative D call TRBD1 (5 bases). The germline V gene encodes CDR1 MNHEY and CDR2 SVGAGI. Trimming removed 0 bases at V and 1 base at J, with 5 bases between. The CDR3 covers 14 residues. This CDR3 is CASSYSGGTDTQYF. The CDR3 DNA reads TGTGCCAGCAGTTACTCAGGGGGCACAGATACGCAGTATTTT.

The V call is TRBV5-1, the J call TRBJ2-1, with no clear D. The CDR3 has 13 amino acids. V was trimmed by 0 bases and J by 4 bases, leaving 5 bases between them. Per germline, CDR1 SGHRS and CDR2 YFSETQ. CDR3 in amino acids: CASSLDNYNEQFF. For the CDR3, the DNA is TGCGCCAGCAGCTTGGACAATTACAATGAGCAGTTCTTC. Complete variable domain (other parts from reference TRBV5-1 and TRBJ2-1): KAGVTQTPRYLIKTRGQQVTLSCSPISGHRSVSWYQQTPGQGLQFLFEYFSETQRNKGNFPGRFSGRQFSNSRSEMNVSTLELGDSALYLCASSLDNYNEQFFGPGTRLTVL.

The chain carries TRBV2 and TRBJ2-3, with D perhaps TRBD1 (5 bases). V was trimmed by 4 bases and J by 6 bases, leaving 11 bases between them. CDR1 is SNHLY and CDR2 is FYNNEI in the germline V gene. The CDR3 totals 13 residues. As DNA, the CDR3 is TGTGCCAGCAGTGGGCAGGGCAGGGATACGCAGTATTTT. Protein sequence: CASSGQGRDTQYF.

Comments on this clone: The sample holds other DNA sequences that translate to the same CDR3. The V and J genes are TRBV5-1 and TRBJ1-1; the D is unclear. The CDR3 contains 13 residues. V dropped 0 bases and J dropped 5 bases, with 8 bases sitting between them. The germline V gene has CDR1 SGHRS and CDR2 YFSETQ. The chain's CDR3 is CASSLGGGTEAFF. The CDR3 DNA follows: TGCGCCAGCAGCTTGGGAGGAGGGACTGAAGCTTTCTTT.

V and J are TRBV9 and TRBJ2-5; the D gene is possibly TRBD1 (6 bases). The V end lost 1 base, the J end lost 0 bases, and 7 bases lay between the germline ends. CDR1 and CDR2 from the germline V gene are SGDLS and YYNGEE. This CDR3 is 14 amino acids long. CDR3 DNA: TGTGCCAGCAGCGTACAGGGGTACCAAGAGACCCAGTACTTC. Protein product: CASSVQGYQETQYF.

The rearrangement joins TRBV28 to TRBJ1-1, with D unresolved. The V end was cut by 4 bases, the J end by 1 base, with 4 bases between. Germline V gene data show CDR1 as MDHEN and CDR2 as SYDVKM. The CDR3 spans 12 residues. CDR3 DNA: TGTGCCAGCAGTTCTCCGAACACTGAAGCTTTCTTT. It codes for CASSSPNTEAFF.

The chain is built from TRBV14 and TRBJ2-3; D is unclear. V was clipped by 6 bases and J by 5 bases, with 9 bases between them. Germline CDR1 SGHDN, CDR2 FVKESK. The CDR3 sequence is 12 residues long. CDR3 in DNA: TGTGCCAGCAGACGCTCAGGAGATACGCAGTATTTT. Protein sequence: CASRRSGDTQYF.

As DNA, the CDR3 is TGTGCCAGCAAGAACCACCACGAGCCATCGAACTATGGCTACACCTTC. Its protein product is CASKNHHEPSNYGYTF. This rearrangement joins TRBV27 to TRBJ1-2, with D hard to call. Trimming stripped 7 bases from V and 2 bases from J, with 20 bases between. The length of the CDR3 is 16 residues. Germline lookup yields CDR1 MNHEY and CDR2 SMNVEV (reference sequence).

The rearrangement links TRBV4-2 to TRBJ2-3; D may be TRBD2 (5 bases). Germline CDR1 LGHNA, CDR2 YNFKEQ. The CDR3 consists of 14 residues. V was clipped by 5 bases and J by 0 bases, with 9 bases between them. CDR3 residues: CASSFGLSTDTQYF. CDR3 nucleotide sequence: TGTGCCAGCAGCTTCGGACTCAGCACAGATACGCAGTATTTT.

V is TRBV2 and J is TRBJ1-2, with 9 bases matching TRBD1. CDR3 size: 12 residues. Germline V CDR1 and CDR2: SNHLY, FYNNEI. Germline trimming cut 6 bases from V and 10 bases from J; bases unmatched to any gene: 6. CDR3 amino acids: CASRQGARYYTF. The CDR3 bases are TGTGCCAGCAGACAGGGGGCGCGGTACTACACCTTC.

This clone has a single count. The chain's CDR3 is CASSLEGLYNEQFF. The CDR3 DNA reads TGCGCCAGCAGCTTGGAGGGACTCTACAATGAGCAGTTCTTC. The chain uses TRBV5-1 and TRBJ2-1; TRBD2 might be the D (6 bases). Germline V gives CDR1 SGHRS, CDR2 YFSETQ. This CDR3 has 14 amino acids. V lost 0 bases and J lost 3, with 7 bases in between.

The chain couples TRBV6-5 to TRBJ2-1; the match to TRBD2 covers 7 bases. Germline CDR1 MNHEY, CDR2 SVGAGI. This CDR3 region has 14 residues. Trimming removed 11 bases from V and 0 bases from J; junction bases left unmatched: 7. The CDR3 loop is CASTAGDSYNEQFF. CDR3 bases: TGTGCCTCCACGGCGGGGGACTCCTACAATGAGCAGTTCTTC.

V usage is TRBV3-1 (or the pseudogene TRBV3-2) and J usage is TRBJ2-3; weak D call: TRBD2 (5 bases). The CDR3 covers 16 residues. The germline CDR1 and CDR2 sequences are LGHDT and YNNKEL (reference sequence). Trimming shortened V by 1 base and J by 4 bases, and 15 bases separated the two germline ends. CDR3 DNA sequence: TGTGCCAGCAGCCAAGGGGGAGCTCGCTATGCAGATACGCAGTATTTT. Translating it yields CASSQGGARYADTQYF.

This clone was counted a few times. The gene calls are TRBV6-2 or TRBV6-3 and TRBJ2-7; 9 nucleotides line up with TRBD1. The CDR3 totals 16 residues. After removal of 6 bases from V and 2 bases from J, the junction contained 11 bases not matched to a gene. Germline V gene lookup returns CDR1 MNHEY and CDR2 SVGEGT. CDR3 bases: TGTGCCAGCAGCCCTAGAAGGGACAGGGTGACCTACGAGCAGTACTTC. It codes for CASSPRRDRVTYEQYF.

A single count supports this clone. V and J are TRBV6-1 and TRBJ2-3; possible D gene TRBD2, 7 bases. Trimming shortened V by 1 base and J by 6 bases, and 11 bases separated the two germline ends. The CDR3 covers 14 residues. The germline gives CDR1 MNHNS, CDR2 SASEGT. Here the CDR3 DNA reads TGTGCCAGCAGTGAAGGTGGGGGGGCGGATACGCAGTATTTT. Translating it yields CASSEGGGADTQYF.

V is TRBV12-3 or TRBV12-4 and J is TRBJ1-1; TRBD1 might be the D (5 bases). The CDR3 has 13 amino acids. Trimming pared 7 bases from V and 5 bases from J, leaving 14 bases between. Here the CDR3 DNA reads TGTGCCAGCATCCTTGGGGGGGGGACTGAAGCTTTCTTT. It specifies CASILGGGTEAFF.